This is a list of T cell receptor beta chains from one sample in a study of cytotoxic CD8 clonotypes in ibrutinib-treated CLL. The repertoire was sequenced with immunoSEQ multiplex PCR; TCRdb's copy has only in-frame clones and lacks some. In the table there are 35,000 to 50,000 clones, approximately 74% of which are singletons. The specimen was PBMCs, collected after 12 months of ibrutinib treatment. These TCRs come from a human donor with chronic lymphocytic leukemia. Both conserved end residues are part of each CDR3. The D gene is left open where the match is weak. Clone size appears in some rows only: once, few, many, or a class for an expanded clone.

clone_size	d_call	v_call	j_call	cdr3_nt	cdr3_aa
few	.	TRBV30	TRBJ1-1	TGTGCCTGGAGTACTAGAGGGGGGACTGAAGCTTTCTTT	CAWSTRGGTEAFF
few	.	TRBV18	TRBJ2-5	TGTGCCAGCTCAGGACTGGCGGAGACCCAGTACTTC	CASSGLAETQYF
.	.	TRBV5-4	TRBJ1-4	TGTGCCAGCAGCTCTAAGACAGAAGATAATGAAAAACTGTTTTTT	CASSSKTEDNEKLFF
.	.	TRBV7-2	TRBJ2-7	TGTGCCAGCAGCTTTTCACAGGGATACGAGCAGTACTTC	CASSFSQGYEQYF
.	.	TRBV10-3	TRBJ2-7	TGTGCCATCAGTGGTAGGGGGTTTCCACTCTCCTACGAGCAGTACTTC	CAISGRGFPLSYEQYF
.	.	TRBV9	TRBJ2-1	TGTGCCAGCAGCGTTAGCGGACTCTCCTACAATGAGCAGTTCTTC	CASSVSGLSYNEQFF
few	.	TRBV5-4	TRBJ1-5	TGTGCCAGCAGCTTAGGTAGCAATCAGCCCCAGCATTTT	CASSLGSNQPQHF
.	.	TRBV6-1	TRBJ1-2	TGTGCCAGCAGTGAACGCACAGGGTGGGGTGGCTACACCTTC	CASSERTGWGGYTF
.	.	TRBV25-1	TRBJ2-2	TGTGCCAGCAGAAAACAGGGAGCCGGGGAGCTGTTTTTT	CASRKQGAGELFF
few	.	TRBV19	TRBJ1-2	TGTGCCAGTAGTATAGGGCCAGCAACTAACTATGGCTACACCTTC	CASSIGPATNYGYTF
.	.	TRBV27	TRBJ2-5	TGTGCCAGCAGTTTATCACGGGGGTATGAGACCCAGTACTTC	CASSLSRGYETQYF
.	TRBD2	TRBV5-1	TRBJ2-3	TGCGCCAGCAGCTCTAGCGGGCTGACGATAGATACGCAGTATTTT	CASSSSGLTIDTQYF
.	.	TRBV7-3	TRBJ1-4	TGTGCCAGCAGCTTAAAGGTAAGTGGGGGAGATGAAAAACTGTTTTTT	CASSLKVSGGDEKLFF
.	TRBD1	TRBV27	TRBJ2-1	TGTGCCAGCAGTTTCTGGACAGGGAATGAGCAGTTCTTC	CASSFWTGNEQFF
.	.	TRBV10-3	TRBJ1-1	TGTGCCATCAGTGACAGGGGCTCGAACACTGAAGCTTTCTTT	CAISDRGSNTEAFF
.	.	TRBV6-5	TRBJ1-2	TGTGCCAGCAGTTACTCAATCATCTATGGCTACACCTTC	CASSYSIIYGYTF
.	.	TRBV7-6	TRBJ1-3	TGTGCCAGCACCCCCACGGAGGGGACGGATTCTGGAAACACCATATATTTT	CASTPTEGTDSGNTIYF
.	.	TRBV9	TRBJ1-2	TGTGCCAGCAGCGTAGAATGGGGGGGCTATGGCTACACCTTC	CASSVEWGGYGYTF
.	.	TRBV6-1	TRBJ1-5	TGTGCCAGCAGTGAATCGTTACGGAATCAGCCCCAGCATTTT	CASSESLRNQPQHF
few	TRBD1	TRBV19	TRBJ2-6	TGTGCCAGTAGTGAATACAGGGGCCCTGGGGCCAACGTCCTGACTTTC	CASSEYRGPGANVLTF
.	.	TRBV6-6	TRBJ2-2	TGTGCCAGCGGGAGGGGGGGCACCGGGGAGCTGTTTTTT	CASGRGGTGELFF
.	.	TRBV5-4	TRBJ1-2	TGTGCCAGCAGACTGGACGCTAACTATGGCTACACCTTC	CASRLDANYGYTF
.	TRBD1	TRBV5-6	TRBJ1-2	TGTGCCAGCAGCCTGGGACAGCTTAACTATGGCTACACCTTC	CASSLGQLNYGYTF
few	TRBD2	TRBV19	TRBJ2-2	TGTGCCAGTAGTACAGGAGCGGGAGGGCTCGCCGGGGAGCTGTTTTTT	CASSTGAGGLAGELFF
.	.	TRBV5-5	TRBJ2-5	TGTGCCAGCAGCCGCGGAGAACTAGAGACCCAGTACTTC	CASSRGELETQYF
.	TRBD1	TRBV11-3	TRBJ2-5	TGTGCCAGCAGAACGGGACAGTCGCAAGAGACCCAGTACTTC	CASRTGQSQETQYF
.	.	TRBV29-1	TRBJ1-1	TGCAGCGTACAACAGGGTGTTGGGGACACTGAAGCTTTCTTT	CSVQQGVGDTEAFF
.	TRBD1	TRBV2	TRBJ1-5	TGTGCCAGCAGTGGGTCAGGGGGTACGGGCCAGCCCCAGCATTTT	CASSGSGGTGQPQHF
.	TRBD1	TRBV7-2	TRBJ1-3	TGTGCCAGCAGCTCATCCGGGACAGGGAATGGAAACACCATATATTTT	CASSSSGTGNGNTIYF
.	TRBD2	TRBV11-2	TRBJ2-4	TGTGCCAGCAGCTTAGAAGGGGGGACTAGCGGAGCCAAAAACATTCAGTACTTC	CASSLEGGTSGAKNIQYF
.	TRBD1	TRBV27	TRBJ2-7	TGTGCCAGCAGCCGATCACAGGGGGGAAAGGGGGGCTACGAGCAGTACTTC	CASSRSQGGKGGYEQYF
.	TRBD1	TRBV6-1	TRBJ1-1	TGTGCCAGCAGCGTAAAGACAGGGTCAGGTGAAGCTTTCTTT	CASSVKTGSGEAFF
.	TRBD2	TRBV7-9	TRBJ2-1	TGTGCCAGCAGCGCAAGAGGACTAGCGGATGAGCAGTTCTTC	CASSARGLADEQFF
.	.	TRBV19	TRBJ1-1	TGTGCCAGTAGTATGGGGGGTCGCACTGAAGCTTTCTTT	CASSMGGRTEAFF
.	TRBD2	TRBV28	TRBJ2-2	TGTGCCAGCAGTTTATGGCGACTAGCGGGAGGTCCTGGGGAGCTGTTTTTT	CASSLWRLAGGPGELFF
.	TRBD2	TRBV6-1	TRBJ2-1	TGTGCCAGCAGTTTTGAGACTAGCGGGAGAGGGGAGCAGTTCTTC	CASSFETSGRGEQFF
.	.	TRBV5-1	TRBJ2-3	TGCGCCAGCAGCTTCGAACAGGGCACAGATACGCAGTATTTT	CASSFEQGTDTQYF
.	.	TRBV6-1	TRBJ2-1	TGTGCCAGCAGCAGGGGATACAATGAGCAGTTCTTC	CASSRGYNEQFF
.	.	TRBV12-5	TRBJ1-1	TGTGCTAGTGGATCCCTGGGAGCCTCTGAAGCTTTCTTT	CASGSLGASEAFF
.	.	TRBV15	TRBJ2-1	TGTGCCACCAGCAGACACCGGGACACACTTTTTCACAATGAGCAGTTCTTC	CATSRHRDTLFHNEQFF
few	TRBD1	TRBV2	TRBJ1-2	TGTGCCAGCAGTTTTCGGGACAGGGTTGTTGGCTACACCTTC	CASSFRDRVVGYTF
few	.	TRBV19	TRBJ2-2	TGTGCCAGTAAGAAACGGTCCCCCGGGGAGCTGTTTTTT	CASKKRSPGELFF
.	.	TRBV11-2	TRBJ2-5	TGTGCCAGCAGCGTAATCGGCTACCAAGAGACCCAGTACTTC	CASSVIGYQETQYF
.	.	TRBV6-1	TRBJ1-5	TGTGCCAGCAGGGCCGGGACACCGAGCAATCAGCCCCAGCATTTT	CASRAGTPSNQPQHF
.	.	TRBV5-1	TRBJ1-2	TGCGCCAGCACACCCGCAGGGACTTTCGAGGGCTACACCTTC	CASTPAGTFEGYTF
.	TRBD1	TRBV2	TRBJ1-3	TGTGCCAGCAGTGAAGGACAGGGAACTTCTGGAAACACCATATATTTT	CASSEGQGTSGNTIYF
.	.	TRBV10-3	TRBJ2-1	TGTGCCATCAGGCTCCCGCTAGGGGATGAGCAGTTCTTC	CAIRLPLGDEQFF
few	.	TRBV19	TRBJ1-2	TGTGCCAGTAGTCCTTCAGCCCTGGGCCTCGGCTACACCTTC	CASSPSALGLGYTF
.	.	TRBV30	TRBJ1-1	TGTGCCCGGAGGAGCGGGACATCCCTAAGCGGCATGAACACTGAAGCTTTCTTT	CARRSGTSLSGMNTEAFF
.	TRBD1	TRBV5-4	TRBJ2-3	TGTGCCAGTAGCTACCGGGACAGGGGGCAAGATACGCAGTATTTT	CASSYRDRGQDTQYF
.	.	TRBV10-1	TRBJ1-3	TGCGCCAGCAGTGAAGACTCTAGCTCTGGAAACACCATATATTTT	CASSEDSSSGNTIYF
.	TRBD1	TRBV30	TRBJ2-3	TGTGCCTGGAGTGGTAAGGGACAGGGTGGAGATACGCAGTATTTT	CAWSGKGQGGDTQYF
.	.	TRBV18	TRBJ2-1	TGTGCCACCCGGATGGGGCGGCACAATGAGCAGTTCTTC	CATRMGRHNEQFF
.	TRBD2	TRBV19	TRBJ2-7	TGTGCCAGTAGTACAAGCGGGAGGTCCTACGAGCAGTACTTC	CASSTSGRSYEQYF